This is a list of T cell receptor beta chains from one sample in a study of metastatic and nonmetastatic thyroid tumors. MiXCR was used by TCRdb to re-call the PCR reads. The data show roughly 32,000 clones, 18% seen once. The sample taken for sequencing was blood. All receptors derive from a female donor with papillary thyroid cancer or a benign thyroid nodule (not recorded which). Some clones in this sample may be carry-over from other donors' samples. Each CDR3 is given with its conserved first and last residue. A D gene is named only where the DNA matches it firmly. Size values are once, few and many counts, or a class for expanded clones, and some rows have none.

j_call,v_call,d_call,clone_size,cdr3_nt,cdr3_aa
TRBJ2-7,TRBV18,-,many,TGTGCCAGCTCACCTCCCCTCGGAGGCGTATACTACGAGCAGTACTTC,CASSPPLGGVYYEQYF
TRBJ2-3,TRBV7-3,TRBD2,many,TGTGCCAGCAGCTTAATAGGTGGGGGGGCGCAGTATTTT,CASSLIGGGAQYF
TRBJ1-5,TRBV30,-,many,TGTGCCTGGAGTCCGGGATACAATCAGCCCCAGCATTTT,CAWSPGYNQPQHF
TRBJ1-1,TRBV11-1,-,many,TGTGCCAGCAGCTTAGTCTTCGGGGGGGGAATGAACACTGAAGCTTTCTTT,CASSLVFGGGMNTEAFF
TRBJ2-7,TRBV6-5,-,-,TGTGCCAGCAGTTACTCCGGGCAGTACTACGAGCAGTACTTC,CASSYSGQYYEQYF
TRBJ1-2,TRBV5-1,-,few,TGCGCCAGCAGCTTCGGACGGGGGAGCTATGGCTACACCTTC,CASSFGRGSYGYTF
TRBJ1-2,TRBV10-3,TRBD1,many,TGTGCCATCAGCACCCAAGAGGGGGCTAAGGGCTACACCTTC,CAISTQEGAKGYTF
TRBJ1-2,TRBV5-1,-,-,TGCGCCGGCAGCCCTCTATGGCAGGGCGGCTACACCTTC,CAGSPLWQGGYTF
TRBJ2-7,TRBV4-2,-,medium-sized,TGTGCCAGCAGCCAAGATCCATCCGTCGACGAGCAGTACTTC,CASSQDPSVDEQYF
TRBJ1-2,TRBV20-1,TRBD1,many,TGCAGTGCTAACACCGGGACAGGGGGCGGCTACACCTTC,CSANTGTGGGYTF
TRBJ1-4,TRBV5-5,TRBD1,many,TGTGCCAGCAGCTGGGCCGGGACAGGGAGTGAAAAACTGTTTTTT,CASSWAGTGSEKLFF
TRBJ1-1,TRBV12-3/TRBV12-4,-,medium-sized,TGTGCCAGCACCTTTTTCTCCCCTACAGGGCACACTGAAGCTTTCTTT,CASTFFSPTGHTEAFF
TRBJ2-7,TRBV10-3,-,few,TGTGCCGCACGTAGCAGCTCCTACGAGCAGTACTTC,CAARSSSYEQYF
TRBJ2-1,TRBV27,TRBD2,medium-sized,TGTGCCAGCAGTAGGCTAGCGGGAGTTAATGAGCAGTTCTTC,CASSRLAGVNEQFF
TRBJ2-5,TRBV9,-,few,TGTGCCAGCAGCCGGGGCGAGACCCAGTACTTC,CASSRGETQYF
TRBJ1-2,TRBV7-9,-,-,TGTGCCAGCAGCTTCGGAGACAGCGCTAACTATGGCTACACCTTC,CASSFGDSANYGYTF
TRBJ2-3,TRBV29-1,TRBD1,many,TGCAGCGTCGGACAGGGGGCCACAAATACGCAGTATTTT,CSVGQGATNTQYF
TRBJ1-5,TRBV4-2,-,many,TGTGCCAGCAGCCACCCGCCGAGAGGGGAAGGGGAACAGCCCCAGCATTTT,CASSHPPRGEGEQPQHF
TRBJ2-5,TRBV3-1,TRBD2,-,TGTGCCAGCGGGTTAGCTAGCGGGAGGAGGTACCAGTACTTC,CASGLASGRRYQYF
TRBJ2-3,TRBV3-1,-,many,TGTGCCAGCAGCCAACTCTTTGGGGACCTATCCACAGATACGCAGTATTTT,CASSQLFGDLSTDTQYF
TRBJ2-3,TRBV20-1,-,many,TGCAGTCCCTTGGACTACCGGGACACAGATACGCAGTATTTT,CSPLDYRDTDTQYF
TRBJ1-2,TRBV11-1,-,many,TGTGCCAGCAGCTTTGGCAGGAGTTATGGCTACACCTTC,CASSFGRSYGYTF
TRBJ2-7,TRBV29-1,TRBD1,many,TGCAGCGTTGCGGGACAGAACTCCTACGAGCAGTACTTC,CSVAGQNSYEQYF
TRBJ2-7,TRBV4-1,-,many,TGCGCCAGCAGCCCCAGGGGCGAGCAGTACTTC,CASSPRGEQYF
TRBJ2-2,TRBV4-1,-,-,TGCGCCAGCAGCGAAAACCGGGAAGACGGGGAGCTGTTTTTT,CASSENREDGELFF
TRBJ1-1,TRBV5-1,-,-,TGCGCCAGCAGCTTGCAGGGAATGGACACTGAAGCTTTCTTT,CASSLQGMDTEAFF
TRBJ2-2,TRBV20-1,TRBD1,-,TGCAGTGCAGAATGGAGACAGGGCGCCAGGGAGCTGTTTTTT,CSAEWRQGARELFF
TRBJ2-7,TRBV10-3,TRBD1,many,TGTGCCATCACGCAGGGGGAGAACTACGAGCAGTACTTC,CAITQGENYEQYF
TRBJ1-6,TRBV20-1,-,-,TGCAGTGCTAACATACAGATCAATAATTCACCCCTCCACTTT,CSANIQINNSPLHF
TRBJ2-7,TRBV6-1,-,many,TGTGCCAGCAGTCCCCTGGGCCCCTACGAGCAGTACTTC,CASSPLGPYEQYF
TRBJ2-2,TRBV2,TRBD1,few,TGTGCCAGCAGTGAAAGGGGGTGGGGACAGGGTGCGTCCGGGGAGCTGTTTTTT,CASSERGWGQGASGELFF
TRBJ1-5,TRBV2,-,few,TGTGCCAGCAGTGAACGCACTAGCAATCAGCCCCAGCATTTT,CASSERTSNQPQHF
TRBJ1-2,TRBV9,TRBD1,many,TGTGCCAGCAGTGCCGGGACAGCGGGAGGCTACACCTTC,CASSAGTAGGYTF
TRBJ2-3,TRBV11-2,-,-,TGTGCTAGCAGCCCAGAAAGACCGGACACAGATACGCAGTATTTT,CASSPERPDTDTQYF
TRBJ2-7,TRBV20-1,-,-,TGCAGTGCTACAATGGTGTCTAAGGGCTACGAGCAGTACTTC,CSATMVSKGYEQYF
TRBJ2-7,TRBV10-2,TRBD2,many,TGCGCCAGCAGTGAGGGCGGGGGGGCCGAGTTGTACGAGCAGTACTTC,CASSEGGGAELYEQYF
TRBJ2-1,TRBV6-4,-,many,TGTGCCAGCAGCGTCGATTTGGGCAATGAGCAGTTCTTC,CASSVDLGNEQFF
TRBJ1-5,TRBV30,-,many,TGTGCCTGGAGTCGGTCGACGGATCAGCCCCAGCATTTT,CAWSRSTDQPQHF
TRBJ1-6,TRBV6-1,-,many,TGTGCCAGCAGTGCGGACTCACCCCTCCACTTT,CASSADSPLHF
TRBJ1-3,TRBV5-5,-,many,TGTGCCAGCAGCTTGTCCGGGACGGACACCATATATTTT,CASSLSGTDTIYF
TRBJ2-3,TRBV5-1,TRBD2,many,TGCGCCAGCAGCTTGCGCACTAGCGGGAGCGTAGATACGCAGTATTTT,CASSLRTSGSVDTQYF
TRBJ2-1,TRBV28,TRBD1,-,TGTGCCAGCAGTCTAGCCGGGACAGGGGGTAACAATGAGCAGTTCTTC,CASSLAGTGGNNEQFF
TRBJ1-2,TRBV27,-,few,TGTGCCAGCAGTTCCATCGACAGATATGGCTACACCTTC,CASSSIDRYGYTF
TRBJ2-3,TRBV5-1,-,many,TGCGCCAGCAGCCCCGAGAGTCTCTATCGGGGGCGCACAGATACGCAGTATTTT,CASSPESLYRGRTDTQYF